This is a list of T cell receptor beta chains from one sample in a study of low-dose radiotherapy and immunotherapy resistance in tumors. TCRdb itself ran the reads through MiXCR, one entry per CDR3 protein. The sample shows approximately 47,000 distinct CDR3 sequences, roughly 10% of them seen only once. The specimen comprised PBMCs, sampled before treatment. The receptor set was obtained from a female donor with ovarian cancer. Both conserved end residues are part of each CDR3. Each record gives: J gene, clone size, V gene, D gene, CDR3 protein, CDR3 DNA. A D gene is named only where the DNA matches it firmly. Clone sizes are given selectively: once, few, many, or a class where the clone is expanded.

J: TRBJ2-5
size: many
V: TRBV20-1
D: .
CDR3: CSASADGGTQYF
DNA: TGCAGTGCTAGTGCGGACGGGGGTACCCAGTACTTC

J: TRBJ2-4
size: many
V: TRBV2
D: .
CDR3: CASAPALGPVIVQYF
DNA: TGTGCCAGCGCGCCTGCACTGGGTCCCGTTATTGTTCAGTACTTC

J: TRBJ2-7
size: many
V: TRBV5-1
D: .
CDR3: CASSPSPGNSYEQYF
DNA: TGCGCCAGCAGCCCGAGCCCCGGGAATTCCTACGAGCAGTACTTC

J: TRBJ1-2
size: many
V: TRBV12-3/TRBV12-4
D: .
CDR3: CASSLDTWGVGYTF
DNA: TGTGCCAGCAGTTTAGACACATGGGGGGTCGGCTACACCTTC

J: TRBJ2-1
size: .
V: TRBV9
D: .
CDR3: CASSVEMGFF
DNA: TGTGCCAGCAGCGTAGAGATGGGCTTCTTC

J: TRBJ1-3
size: many
V: TRBV9
D: .
CDR3: CASSRGLDSGNTIYF
DNA: TGTGCCAGCAGCCGAGGACTGGACTCTGGAAACACCATATATTTT

J: TRBJ1-1
size: many
V: TRBV10-3
D: .
CDR3: CAISDPGTNTEAFF
DNA: TGTGCCATCAGTGACCCGGGAACGAACACTGAAGCTTTCTTT

J: TRBJ2-2
size: few
V: TRBV2
D: .
CDR3: CASSEAPLAGELFF
DNA: TGTGCCAGCAGTGAAGCCCCCCTGGCAGGGGAGCTGTTTTTT

J: TRBJ2-2
size: many
V: TRBV28
D: .
CDR3: CASSENRLNTGELFF
DNA: TGTGCCAGCAGTGAGAACAGGCTTAACACCGGGGAGCTGTTTTTT

J: TRBJ2-1
size: many
V: TRBV5-1
D: TRBD1
CDR3: CASSSQRTGGAAGGPNEQFF
DNA: TGCGCCAGCAGCTCCCAAAGGACAGGGGGCGCGGCGGGAGGGCCAAATGAGCAGTTCTTC

J: TRBJ1-5
size: many
V: TRBV3-1
D: .
CDR3: CASSQGGALSNQPQHF
DNA: TGTGCCAGCAGCCAAGGCGGGGCTTTGAGCAATCAGCCCCAGCATTTT

J: TRBJ2-1
size: .
V: TRBV28
D: .
CDR3: CASSLIWLPGGQFF
DNA: TGTGCCAGCAGTTTAATCTGGCTTCCCGGTGGGCAGTTCTTC

J: TRBJ2-1
size: many
V: TRBV6-2/TRBV6-3
D: TRBD1
CDR3: CASRTGRINEQFF
DNA: TGTGCCAGCCGGACAGGACGAATTAATGAGCAGTTCTTC

J: TRBJ2-3
size: .
V: TRBV7-2
D: TRBD2
CDR3: CASSFGLGVDTQYF
DNA: TGTGCCAGCAGCTTTGGACTAGGGGTAGATACGCAGTATTTT

J: TRBJ2-3
size: many
V: TRBV5-6
D: TRBD1
CDR3: CASSSPTGMEKQGTQYF
DNA: TGTGCCAGCAGCTCACCGACAGGGATGGAGAAACAGGGTACGCAGTATTTT

J: TRBJ2-7
size: many
V: TRBV18
D: .
CDR3: CASSPGRGDYEQYF
DNA: TGTGCCAGCTCACCTGGCAGGGGGGACTACGAGCAGTACTTC

J: TRBJ1-2
size: many
V: TRBV21-1
D: .
CDR3: CASSPLAGSPYGYTF
DNA: TGTGCCAGCAGCCCCTTGGCGGGCTCCCCCTATGGCTACACCTTC

J: TRBJ1-2
size: .
V: TRBV28
D: .
CDR3: CASSSILGNYGYTF
DNA: TGTGCCAGCAGTTCGATACTGGGTAACTATGGCTACACCTTC

J: TRBJ2-7
size: many
V: TRBV10-3
D: TRBD1
CDR3: CATNPGQGYEQYF
DNA: TGTGCCACCAACCCGGGACAGGGTTACGAGCAGTACTTC

J: TRBJ1-1
size: many
V: TRBV11-2
D: .
CDR3: CASSLVTGVNTEAFF
DNA: TGTGCCAGCAGCTTAGTAACGGGGGTGAACACTGAAGCTTTCTTT

J: TRBJ2-7
size: .
V: TRBV4-1
D: TRBD2
CDR3: CASSPSPAGGTYEQYF
DNA: TGCGCCAGCAGCCCAAGTCCAGCGGGAGGGACCTACGAGCAGTACTTC

J: TRBJ1-1
size: many
V: TRBV28
D: .
CDR3: CASTPPGHPQRAFF
DNA: TGTGCCAGCACCCCCCCGGGGCACCCTCAACGGGCTTTCTTT

J: TRBJ1-4
size: many
V: TRBV5-1
D: .
CDR3: CASSLQGSTNEKLFF
DNA: TGCGCCAGCAGCTTACAGGGATCAACTAATGAAAAACTGTTTTTT

J: TRBJ1-1
size: .
V: TRBV5-8
D: .
CDR3: CASTMWDTEAFF
DNA: TGTGCCAGCACCATGTGGGACACTGAAGCTTTCTTT

J: TRBJ2-1
size: many
V: TRBV20-1
D: TRBD2
CDR3: CSARTGTSVGNEQFF
DNA: TGCAGTGCTAGAACCGGGACTAGCGTTGGGAATGAGCAGTTCTTC

J: TRBJ2-7
size: many
V: TRBV7-3
D: .
CDR3: CASSPSRDRKTYEQYF
DNA: TGTGCCAGCAGCCCCTCCCGGGACCGAAAAACCTACGAGCAGTACTTC

J: TRBJ2-7
size: many
V: TRBV14
D: .
CDR3: CASSQEFGSYEQYF
DNA: TGTGCCAGCAGCCAAGAATTTGGGTCCTACGAGCAGTACTTC

J: TRBJ2-2
size: .
V: TRBV3-1
D: .
CDR3: CASSSGGLSGELFF
DNA: TGTGCCAGCAGCTCTGGGGGCCTTTCCGGGGAGCTGTTTTTT

J: TRBJ1-4
size: many
V: TRBV27
D: .
CDR3: CASSWAEKLFF
DNA: TGTGCCAGCAGTTGGGCTGAAAAACTGTTTTTT

J: TRBJ1-5
size: .
V: TRBV10-2
D: .
CDR3: CASADPYSNQPQHF
DNA: TGCGCCAGCGCAGACCCTTATAGCAATCAGCCCCAGCATTTT

J: TRBJ1-5
size: .
V: TRBV30
D: .
CDR3: CAWSPDGAVFQPQHF
DNA: TGTGCCTGGAGCCCGGACGGGGCGGTGTTTCAGCCCCAGCATTTT

J: TRBJ2-1
size: many
V: TRBV20-1
D: TRBD2
CDR3: CSAGKLAGGPRPNEQFF
DNA: TGCAGTGCTGGAAAACTAGCGGGAGGGCCTCGTCCCAATGAGCAGTTCTTC

J: TRBJ1-5
size: many
V: TRBV7-9
D: .
CDR3: CASSARGRDSNQPQHF
DNA: TGTGCCAGCAGCGCGAGGGGGAGGGATAGCAATCAGCCCCAGCATTTT

J: TRBJ2-3
size: many
V: TRBV24-1
D: .
CDR3: CATSDLRFGGTDTQYF
DNA: TGTGCCACCAGTGATTTGCGTTTTGGGGGTACAGATACGCAGTATTTT

J: TRBJ1-5
size: many
V: TRBV27
D: .
CDR3: CASRALSNQPQHF
DNA: TGTGCCAGCAGGGCTCTTAGCAATCAGCCCCAGCATTTT

J: TRBJ2-7
size: many
V: TRBV5-1
D: TRBD1
CDR3: CASSFGSGTGDYEQYF
DNA: TGCGCCAGCAGCTTCGGATCCGGGACAGGGGACTACGAGCAGTACTTC

J: TRBJ1-5
size: many
V: TRBV18
D: .
CDR3: CASSPRETNQPQHF
DNA: TGTGCCAGCTCACCACGGGAAACCAATCAGCCCCAGCATTTT

J: TRBJ1-5
size: many
V: TRBV2
D: TRBD1
CDR3: CASQDRGGNQPQHF
DNA: TGTGCCAGCCAGGACAGGGGAGGCAATCAGCCCCAGCATTTT

J: TRBJ2-6
size: few
V: TRBV25-1
D: .
CDR3: CASCHAGANVLTF
DNA: TGTGCCAGCTGCCATGCAGGGGCCAACGTCCTGACTTTC